Below are 5 T cell receptor beta chains sequenced from a single sample in a study of T-cell reconstitution after alpha-beta-depleted transplantation in children. This sample's TCRbeta library carried unique molecular identifier barcodes. TCRdb passed the PCR reads through MiXCR, listing each CDR3 protein once. The data show around 400,000 distinct CDR3 sequences, about a tenth seen once. The source was PBMCs from the stem cell graft donor, collected from the stem cell graft. These receptors originate from a human donor who donated a stem cell graft to a child with acute myeloid leukemia.

This clonotype was counted ten times or more. The chain couples TRBV5-5 to TRBJ1-6; 7 bases align to TRBD1. The length of the CDR3 is 13 residues. Germline trimming cut 4 bases from V and 10 bases from J; bases unmatched to any gene: 5. Germline lookup yields CDR1 SGHKS and CDR2 YYEKEE (reference sequence). CDR3 in amino acids: CASSTEGASPLHF. The CDR3 DNA reads as TGTGCCAGCAGCACGGAGGGGGCATCACCCCTCCACTTT. The variable domain in full, completed from reference TRBV5-5 and TRBJ1-6, reads DAGVTQSPTHLIKTRGQQVTLRCSPISGHKSVSWYQQVLGQGPQFIFQYYEKEERGRGNFPDRFSARQFPNYSSELNVNALLLGDSALYLCASSTEGASPLHFGNGTRLTVT.

This chain connects TRBV6-5 to TRBJ1-5; 9 bases map to TRBD1. CDR1 is MNHEY, CDR2 SVGAGI, per germline. V lost 4 bases to trimming and J lost 6 bases; unmatched junction nucleotides: 4. The CDR3 totals 14 residues. The CDR3 spells CASSFRDRVQPQHF. CDR3 sequence (DNA): TGTGCCAGCAGTTTCCGGGACAGGGTTCAGCCCCAGCATTTT.

The chain joins TRBV10-3 to TRBJ2-7, with 10 positions matching TRBD2. The germline gives CDR1 ENHRY, CDR2 SYGVKD. CDR3 length equals 15 residues. V shed 7 bases, J shed 5 bases, and the junction held 11 bases outside the gene matches. CDR3 sequence (DNA): TGTGCCATCATGGGGGGAGCGGGAGGGCAGAACGAGCAGTACTTC. Amino acids: CAIMGGAGGQNEQYF.

This clonotype was observed at least ten times. V and J are TRBV5-6 and TRBJ2-3, with D possibly called TRBD1 or TRBD2 (7 bases each). V was shortened by 4 bases and J by 6 bases, with 24 bases between the two germline ends. The CDR3 spans 17 residues. Germline V gene lookup returns CDR1 SGHDT and CDR2 YYEEEE. CDR3 coding DNA: TGTGCCAGCAGCGTGACCCAGGGAGGGGGCGAAGGGGATACGCAGTATTTT. It yields the protein CASSVTQGGGEGDTQYF.

There are a few counts of this clonotype. This chain links TRBV12-3 or TRBV12-4 with TRBJ1-1; D ambiguous. V lost 6 bases to trimming and J lost 5 bases, with 13 bases between them. CDR3 length: 13 amino acids. CDR3 bases: TGTGCCAGCAGACCCCCCGGGAGTACTGAAGCTTTCTTT. Its protein product is CASRPPGSTEAFF.